This TCR beta chain was captured in a study of shared clonotypes between healthy human individuals. The trim removed 6 bases at V and 4 bases at J, leaving 5 bases unmatched. This CDR3 spans 14 amino acids. Germline V CDR1 and CDR2: SNHLY, FYNNEI. CD8 cells classed as naive were CD45RO-negative and positively selected for CCR7, excluding terminally differentiated effector memory CD45RA+ cells. Profiled with immunoSEQ multiplex PCR; TCRdb holds only in-frame clones, not every one. Of approximately 600,000 clones detected, around 96% appear once; the ten largest clones hold approximately 0.12%. This chain links TRBV2 with TRBJ1-4; 7 nucleotides agree with TRBD1. The sample comprised naive CD8+ T cells sorted from blood. The sequence derives from a woman in her twenties or thirties in good health. CDR3 region: CASRPGQVNEKLFF. CDR3 nucleotides: TGTGCCAGCAGGCCCGGACAGGTTAATGAAAAACTGTTTTTT. The entire variable domain, with the rest obtained from reference TRBV2 and TRBJ1-4, is as follows: EPEVTQTPSHQVTQMGQEVILRCVPISNHLYFYWYRQILGQKVEFLVSFYNNEISEKSEIFDDQFSVERPDGSNFTLKIRSTKLEDSAMYFCASRPGQVNEKLFFGSGTQLSVL.